This T cell receptor beta chain comes out of a study of blood T cell repertoires in COVID-19. Study details: The analysed material was cDNA or gDNA that came from T cells, B-cell-depleted T cells, or PBMCs.

TCRdb's table, derived via immunoSEQ multiplex PCR, lists solely in-frame clones and lacks some. The sample carries about 79,000 clones, around 88% recorded once. The CDR3 consists of 15 residues. Trimming pared 0 bases from V and 4 bases from J, leaving 12 bases between. In germline, CDR1 is SGDLS, CDR2 YYNGEE. The clonotype comes from a man between 70 and 80 years old with active or convalescent COVID-19. This chain uses TRBV9 with TRBJ2-3; D is perhaps TRBD1 (5 bases). The sequenced sample consisted of peripheral blood. The CDR3 loop reads CASSVAGASADTQYF. CDR3 in DNA: TGTGCCAGCAGCGTAGCTGGGGCCAGCGCAGATACGCAGTATTTT.